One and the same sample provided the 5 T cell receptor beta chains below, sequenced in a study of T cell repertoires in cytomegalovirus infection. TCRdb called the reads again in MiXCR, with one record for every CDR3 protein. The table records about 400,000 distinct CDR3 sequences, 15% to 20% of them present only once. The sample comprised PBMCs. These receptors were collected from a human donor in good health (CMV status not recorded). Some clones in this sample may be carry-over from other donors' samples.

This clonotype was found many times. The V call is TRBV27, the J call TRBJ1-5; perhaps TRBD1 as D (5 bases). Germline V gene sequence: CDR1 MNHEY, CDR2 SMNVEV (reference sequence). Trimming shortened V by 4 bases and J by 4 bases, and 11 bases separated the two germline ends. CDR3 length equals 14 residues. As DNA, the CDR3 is TGTGCCAGCAGTTCCCGCGGGGGGAATCAGCCCCAGCATTTT. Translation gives CASSSRGGNQPQHF.

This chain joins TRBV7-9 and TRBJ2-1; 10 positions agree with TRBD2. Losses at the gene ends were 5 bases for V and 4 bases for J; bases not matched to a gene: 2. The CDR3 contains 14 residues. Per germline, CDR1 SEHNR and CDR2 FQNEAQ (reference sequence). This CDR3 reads CASSEREGYNEQFF. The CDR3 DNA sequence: TGTGCCAGCAGCGAGCGGGAGGGATACAATGAGCAGTTCTTC.

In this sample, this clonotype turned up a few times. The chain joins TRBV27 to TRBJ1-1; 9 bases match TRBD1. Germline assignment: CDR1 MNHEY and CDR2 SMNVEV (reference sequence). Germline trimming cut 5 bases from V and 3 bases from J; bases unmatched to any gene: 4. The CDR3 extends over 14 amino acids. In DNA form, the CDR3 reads TGTGCCAGCAGTCCGGGGACAGGGCACACTGAAGCTTTCTTT. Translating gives CASSPGTGHTEAFF.

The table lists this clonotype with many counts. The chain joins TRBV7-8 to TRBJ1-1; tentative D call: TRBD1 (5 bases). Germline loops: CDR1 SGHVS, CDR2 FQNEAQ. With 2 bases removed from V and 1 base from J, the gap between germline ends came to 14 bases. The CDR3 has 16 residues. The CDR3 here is CASSLQTVSANTEAFF. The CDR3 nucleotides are TGTGCCAGCAGCTTACAGACAGTCTCGGCGAACACTGAAGCTTTCTTT.

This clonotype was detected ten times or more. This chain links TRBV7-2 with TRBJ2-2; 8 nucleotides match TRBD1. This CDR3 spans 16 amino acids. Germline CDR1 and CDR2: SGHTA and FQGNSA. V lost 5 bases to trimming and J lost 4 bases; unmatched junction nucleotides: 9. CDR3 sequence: CASSPLGQGATGELFF. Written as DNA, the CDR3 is TGTGCCAGCAGCCCTCTGGGGCAGGGGGCCACCGGGGAGCTGTTTTTT.